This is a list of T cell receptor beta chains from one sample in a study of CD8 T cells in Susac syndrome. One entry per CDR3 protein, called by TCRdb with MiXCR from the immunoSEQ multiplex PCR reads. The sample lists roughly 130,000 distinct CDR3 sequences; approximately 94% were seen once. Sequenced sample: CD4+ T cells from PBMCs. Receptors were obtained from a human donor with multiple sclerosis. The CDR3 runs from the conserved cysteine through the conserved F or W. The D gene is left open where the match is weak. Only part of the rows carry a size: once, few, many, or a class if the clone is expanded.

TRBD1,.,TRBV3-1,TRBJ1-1,CASSQGPGQGANTEAFF,TGTGCCAGCAGCCAAGGACCCGGACAGGGGGCGAACACTGAAGCTTTCTTT
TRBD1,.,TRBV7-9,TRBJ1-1,CASSSQGAAEAFF,TGTGCCAGCAGCTCTCAGGGGGCCGCTGAAGCTTTCTTT
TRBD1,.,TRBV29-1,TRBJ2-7,CSVAGTGSSYEQYF,TGCAGCGTCGCCGGGACAGGGAGCTCCTACGAGCAGTACTTC
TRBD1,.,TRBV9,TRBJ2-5,CASSPRTGKGTQYF,TGTGCCAGCAGCCCCCGGACAGGGAAGGGAACCCAGTACTTC
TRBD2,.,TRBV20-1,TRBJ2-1,CSATLSGRGYNEQFF,TGCAGTGCAACCCTTAGCGGGAGAGGCTACAATGAGCAGTTCTTC
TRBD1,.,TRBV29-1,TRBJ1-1,CSVAGTENTEAFF,TGCAGCGTTGCCGGGACAGAGAACACTGAAGCTTTCTTT
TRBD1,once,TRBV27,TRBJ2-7,CASRSQGQGAFEQYF,TGTGCCAGCAGGTCCCAGGGACAGGGGGCTTTTGAGCAGTACTTC
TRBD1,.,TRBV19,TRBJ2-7,CASSQGALYEQYF,TGTGCCAGTAGTCAGGGGGCACTCTACGAGCAGTACTTC
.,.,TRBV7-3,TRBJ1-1,CASSLWTRSGANTEAFF,TGTGCCAGCAGCTTATGGACCCGTTCCGGGGCCAACACTGAAGCTTTCTTT
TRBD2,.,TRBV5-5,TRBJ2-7,CASSFQGSGTSGPEQYF,TGTGCCAGCAGCTTTCAGGGATCCGGGACTAGTGGCCCCGAGCAGTACTTC
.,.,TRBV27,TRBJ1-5,CASSLSSLQPQHF,TGTGCCAGCAGTTTATCTTCCTTGCAGCCCCAGCATTTT
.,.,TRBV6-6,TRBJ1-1,CASLDTRLVTEAFF,TGTGCCAGCTTGGACACGCGTTTGGTAACTGAAGCTTTCTTT
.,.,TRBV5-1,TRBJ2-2,CASSLGIAIDTGELFF,TGCGCCAGCAGCTTGGGAATAGCGATTGACACCGGGGAGCTGTTTTTT
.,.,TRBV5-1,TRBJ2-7,CASSSGASSNEQYF,TGCGCCAGCAGCTCTGGGGCCAGCAGCAACGAGCAGTACTTC
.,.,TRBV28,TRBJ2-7,CASTLGRGPYEQYF,TGTGCCAGCACTCTAGGGCGGGGCCCCTACGAGCAGTACTTC
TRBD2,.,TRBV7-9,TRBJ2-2,CASSLVAGHTGELFF,TGTGCCAGCAGCTTGGTAGCGGGGCACACCGGGGAGCTGTTTTTT
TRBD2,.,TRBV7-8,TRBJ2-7,CASSPLAGGMYEQYF,TGTGCCAGCAGCCCACTAGCGGGGGGAATGTACGAGCAGTACTTC
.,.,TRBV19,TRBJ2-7,CASGGRNEQYF,TGTGCCAGTGGAGGGCGGAACGAGCAGTACTTC
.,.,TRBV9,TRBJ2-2,CASSVSGTNDGELFF,TGTGCCAGCAGCGTCTCCGGGACAAATGACGGGGAGCTGTTTTTT
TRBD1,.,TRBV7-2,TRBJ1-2,CASSVGGTALGYTF,TGTGCCAGCAGCGTGGGTGGGACAGCCTTAGGCTACACCTTC
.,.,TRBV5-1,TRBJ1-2,CASSSDVNNYGYTF,TGCGCCAGCAGCTCCGACGTCAATAACTATGGCTACACCTTC
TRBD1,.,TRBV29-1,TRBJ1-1,CSVDRGLSTEAFF,TGCAGCGTTGATAGGGGGCTGAGCACTGAAGCTTTCTTT
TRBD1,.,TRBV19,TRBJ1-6,CASQGTGTNSPLHF,TGTGCCAGTCAAGGGACAGGGACCAATTCACCCCTCCACTTT
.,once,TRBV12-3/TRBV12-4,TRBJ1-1,CASSNRPKAFF,TGTGCCAGCAGTAACCGCCCTAAAGCTTTCTTT